The next 15 T cell receptor beta chains were all read from a single sample in a study of T cells in localized non-small cell lung cancer. This table comes from immunoSEQ multiplex PCR, and its TCRdb copy is limited to in-frame clones, with some not included. The table lists 35,000 to 45,000 clones, almost 85% of them singletons, with approximately 15% in the top ten. Sample: peripheral blood, taken before any cancer treatment. These receptors were collected from a male donor aged 60 or older with stage III squamous cell lung carcinoma.

The rearrangement links TRBV7-9 to TRBJ2-5, with D possibly being TRBD1 (5 bases). This CDR3 comprises 12 residues. Looked up from germline, CDR1 is SEHNR and CDR2 is FQNEAQ (reference sequence). Trimming removed 5 bases at V and 4 bases at J, with 8 bases between. The CDR3 sequence: CASSLRGETQYF. The CDR3 DNA is TGTGCCAGCAGCCTTAGGGGAGAGACCCAGTACTTC.

This chain connects TRBV5-1 to TRBJ2-6; no clear D gene. This CDR3 has 16 residues. V was trimmed by 1 base and J by 0 bases, leaving 8 bases between them. Germline values: CDR1 SGHRS, CDR2 YFSETQ. The CDR3 DNA reads TGCGCCAGCAGCTTGACGCTGAGCTCTGGGGCCAACGTCCTGACTTTC. This encodes CASSLTLSSGANVLTF. The complete variable domain, with remaining parts taken from reference TRBV5-1 and TRBJ2-6, reads KAGVTQTPRYLIKTRGQQVTLSCSPISGHRSVSWYQQTPGQGLQFLFEYFSETQRNKGNFPGRFSGRQFSNSRSEMNVSTLELGDSALYLCASSLTLSSGANVLTFGAGSRLTVL.

The DNA of the CDR3 is TGTGCCAGCAGCAGCGGGACAACCACCGGGGAGCTGTTTTTT. It translates to CASSSGTTTGELFF. This chain links TRBV6-1 with TRBJ2-2; tentatively, D is TRBD2 (7 bases). This CDR3 region has 14 residues. Looked up from germline, CDR1 is MNHNS and CDR2 is SASEGT. Trimming shortened V by 6 bases and J by 4 bases, and 12 bases separated the two germline ends.

This clone turned up a few times. The chain employs TRBV2 and TRBJ1-6; D is undetermined. CDR3 length: 14 amino acids. Germline-derived CDR1 and CDR2 are SNHLY and FYNNEI. V gave up 5 bases and J gave up 8 bases, with 13 bases separating them. CDR3 region: CASSPRFPDSPLHF. The DNA for the CDR3 is TGTGCCAGCAGTCCGAGGTTTCCGGATTCACCCCTCCACTTT. Combining the CDR3 with reference TRBV2 and TRBJ1-6 gives the whole variable domain EPEVTQTPSHQVTQMGQEVILRCVPISNHLYFYWYRQILGQKVEFLVSFYNNEISEKSEIFDDQFSVERPDGSNFTLKIRSTKLEDSAMYFCASSPRFPDSPLHFGNGTRLTVT.

This sequence joins TRBV19 and TRBJ1-2; no reliable D call. This CDR3 is 12 amino acids long. Trimming cost V 7 bases and J 8 bases, with 14 bases left between them. Per the germline V gene, CDR1 is LNHDA and CDR2 is SQIVND (reference sequence). This CDR3 reads CASKFPGKGYTF. In DNA form, the CDR3 reads TGTGCCAGTAAGTTTCCGGGAAAGGGCTACACCTTC.

The V gene is TRBV7-2, the J gene TRBJ2-1; D may be TRBD1 (6 bases). There are 15 residues in the CDR3. Trimming cost V 3 bases and J 0 bases, with 9 bases left between them. Germline V lookup: CDR1 SGHTA, CDR2 FQGNSA. CDR3 DNA: TGTGCCAGCAGCTTCGACAGGAACTCCTACAATGAGCAGTTCTTC. As protein: CASSFDRNSYNEQFF.

The chain couples TRBV19 to TRBJ2-2, with D possibly matching TRBD1 (6 bases). V was cut by 3 bases and J by 2 bases, with 16 bases left in between. Per germline, CDR1 LNHDA and CDR2 SQIVND (reference sequence). CDR3 size: 17 residues. This CDR3 is CASSIPGVLGNTGELFF. The CDR3 DNA reads as TGTGCCAGTAGTATTCCAGGGGTTCTTGGAAACACCGGGGAGCTGTTTTTT.

The gene calls are TRBV5-8 and TRBJ2-1; TRBD2 is a possible D gene (5 bases). The CDR3 contains 14 residues. The V end was cut by 0 bases, the J end by 7 bases, with 11 bases between. Germline V lookup: CDR1 SGHTS, CDR2 YDEGEE. The DNA of the CDR3 is TGTGCCAGCAGCTTGGGAGGGCAGAAGAATGAGCAGTTCTTC. It encodes CASSLGGQKNEQFF.

This chain joins TRBV9 and TRBJ2-3; tentative D call: TRBD2 (5 bases). Germline lookup yields CDR1 SGDLS and CDR2 YYNGEE. This CDR3 comprises 14 residues. The V end was cut by 2 bases, the J end by 4 bases, with 11 bases between. In nucleotides, the CDR3 is TGTGCCAGCAGCGTCGGGGTTTCGGCAGATACGCAGTATTTT. This gives the protein CASSVGVSADTQYF.

The chain recombines TRBV29-1 with TRBJ2-2; D unresolved. Per germline, CDR1 SQVTM and CDR2 ANQGSEA. V lost 5 bases and J 1 base, leaving 8 bases between the germline ends. This CDR3 comprises 13 residues. The CDR3 protein is CSVMTGNTGELFF. The CDR3, as DNA: TGCAGCGTTATGACGGGGAACACCGGGGAGCTGTTTTTT.

V and J are TRBV7-3 and TRBJ2-1, with TRBD2 identical over 7 bases. The CDR3 is made up of 15 amino acids. Germline CDR1 SGHTA, CDR2 FQGTGA. Losses at the gene ends were 2 bases for V and 4 bases for J; bases not matched to a gene: 5. CDR3 bases: TGTGCCAGCAGCTTAGGAGCGGGGCTTTACAATGAGCAGTTCTTC. This encodes CASSLGAGLYNEQFF. Complete variable domain (other parts from reference TRBV7-3 and TRBJ2-1): GAGVSQTPSNKVTEKGKYVELRCDPISGHTALYWYRQSLGQGPEFLIYFQGTGAADDSGLPNDRFFAVRPEGSVSTLKIQRTERGDSAVYLCASSLGAGLYNEQFFGPGTRLTVL.

V is TRBV6-1 and J is TRBJ1-5; perhaps TRBD1 as D (6 bases). This CDR3 contains 14 residues. V gave up 5 bases and J gave up 7 bases, with 15 bases separating them. The germline V gene has CDR1 MNHNS and CDR2 SASEGT. CDR3 DNA sequence: TGTGCCAGCAGTAGTACAGGGACGGGGCAGCCCCAGCATTTT. This sequence encodes CASSSTGTGQPQHF.

The chain joins TRBV7-8 to TRBJ1-1; D is unresolved. Germline V lookup: CDR1 SGHVS, CDR2 FQNEAQ. V lost 6 bases to trimming and J lost 1 base, with 3 bases between them. The CDR3 has 11 residues. The CDR3 loop is CASSWNTEAFF. CDR3 nucleotide sequence: TGTGCCAGCAGTTGGAACACTGAAGCTTTCTTT. Complete variable domain (other parts from reference TRBV7-8 and TRBJ1-1): GAGVSQSPRYKVAKRGQDVALRCDPISGHVSLFWYQQALGQGPEFLTYFQNEAQLDKSGLPSDRFFAERPEGSVSTLKIQRTQQEDSAVYLCASSWNTEAFFGQGTRLTVV.

This rearrangement joins TRBV11-3 to TRBJ2-1; 10 bases line up with TRBD1. The trim removed 5 bases at V and 5 bases at J, leaving 6 bases unmatched. CDR1 is SGHNT and CDR2 is YENEEA in the germline V gene. This CDR3 has 15 amino acids. For the CDR3, the DNA is TGTGCCAGCAGCCTAACCGGGACAGGGGACAATGAGCAGTTCTTC. Protein: CASSLTGTGDNEQFF. The whole variable domain, filled in from reference TRBV11-3 and TRBJ2-1, reads EAGVVQSPRYKIIEKKQPVAFWCNPISGHNTLYWYLQNLGQGPELLIRYENEEAVDDSQLPKDRFSAERLKGVDSTLKIQPAELGDSAVYLCASSLTGTGDNEQFFGPGTRLTVL.

This clone has only a few counts. V gene TRBV7-2 combines with J gene TRBJ1-5, with D unclear. CDR3 size: 12 residues. CDR1 is SGHTA and CDR2 is FQGNSA in the germline V gene. V was cut by 2 bases and J by 12 bases, with 11 bases left in between. The CDR3 bases are TGTGCCAGCAGCTTACCGGCAAAGGTCCAGCATTTT. Its protein product is CASSLPAKVQHF.